This T cell receptor (beta chain) derives from a study of OX40 agonist ivuxolimab in advanced cancers. This CDR3 comprises 14 residues. Trimming cost V 3 bases and J 7 bases; bases outside gene matches: 6. The V gene's germline CDR1 is LGHNA and CDR2 YNFKEQ. Study-wide points: Expanded clones tended on average to be more numerous among CD8+ T cells than CD4+. Expanded peripheral T cell antigen specificity was not determined. Among the lowest peripheral clonal expansion occurred in 0.1-3.0 mg/kg partial responders. Normalized T-cell clonal expansion was also low in a subset of nonresponders.

Comment on this clone: Its antigen remains unidentified.

Method: immunoSEQ multiplex PCR; TCRdb's copy keeps in-frame clones and lacks some. The sample has tens of thousands of clones, about 86% seen once. The genes are TRBV4-2 and TRBJ2-1, with 7 bases matching TRBD2. This sequence originates from an adult with an advanced solid tumor such as melanoma, head and neck, liver or kidney cancer. The sample consisted of CD4+ or CD8+ T cells sorted from blood, taken in a trial of the OX40 agonist ivuxolimab. CDR3: CASSHPGTTNEQFF. The CDR3 DNA sequence: TGTGCCAGCAGCCACCCCGGGACTACTAATGAGCAGTTCTTC.